This T cell receptor (beta chain) was identified in a study of CD4 and CD8 cells across lung adenocarcinoma regions. Samples came from patients with localized non-small cell lung adenocarcinoma. TCRdb ran MiXCR on the PCR reads and lists one entry per CDR3 protein. The data contain 13,000 to 15,000 distinct CDR3 sequences, around 45% of them singletons. The material sequenced was CD4+ T cells from the center of a lung tumor. The TCR comes from a male donor with lung adenocarcinoma. The CD4 and CD8 labels of this study may be unreliable.

DNA of the CDR3: TGCGCCAGCAGCCAAGTTAGACAGGGTCCCGGGGAGCTGTTTTTT. This encodes CASSQVRQGPGELFF. The J gene is TRBJ2-2, the V gene TRBV4-1, with TRBD1 matching 7 bases. Germline trimming cut 1 base from V and 6 bases from J; bases unmatched to any gene: 5. Germline values: CDR1 MGHRA, CDR2 YSYEKL. There are 15 residues in the CDR3.